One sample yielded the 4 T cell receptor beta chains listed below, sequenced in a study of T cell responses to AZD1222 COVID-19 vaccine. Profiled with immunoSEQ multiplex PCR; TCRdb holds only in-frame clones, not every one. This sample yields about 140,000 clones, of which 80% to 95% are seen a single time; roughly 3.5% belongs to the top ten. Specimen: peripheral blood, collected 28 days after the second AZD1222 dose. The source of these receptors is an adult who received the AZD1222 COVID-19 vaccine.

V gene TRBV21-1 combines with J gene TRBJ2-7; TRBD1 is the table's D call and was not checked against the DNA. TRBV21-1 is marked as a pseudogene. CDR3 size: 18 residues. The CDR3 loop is CASSMMATGDFVSYEQYF. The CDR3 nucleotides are TGTGCCAGCAGCATGATGGCGACAGGGGACTTCGTCTCCTACGAGCAGTACTTC.

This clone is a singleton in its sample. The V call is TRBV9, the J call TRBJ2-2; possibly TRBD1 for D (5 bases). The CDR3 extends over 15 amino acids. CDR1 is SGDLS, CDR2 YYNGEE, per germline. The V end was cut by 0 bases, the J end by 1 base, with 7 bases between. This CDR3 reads CASSVGGGNTGELFF. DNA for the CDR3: TGTGCCAGCAGCGTAGGGGGCGGGAACACCGGGGAGCTGTTTTTT. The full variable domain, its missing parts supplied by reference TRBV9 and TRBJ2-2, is DSGVTQTPKHLITATGQRVTLRCSPRSGDLSVYWYQQSLDQGLQFLIQYYNGEERAKGNILERFSAQQFPDLHSELNLSSLELGDSALYFCASSVGGGNTGELFFGEGSRLTVL.

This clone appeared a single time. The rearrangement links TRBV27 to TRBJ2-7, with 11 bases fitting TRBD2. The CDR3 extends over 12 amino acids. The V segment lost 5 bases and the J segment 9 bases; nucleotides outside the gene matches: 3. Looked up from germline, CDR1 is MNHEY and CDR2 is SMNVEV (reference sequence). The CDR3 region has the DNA TGTGCCAGCAGTACCGGGACTAGCGGGCAGTACTTC. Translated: CASSTGTSGQYF.

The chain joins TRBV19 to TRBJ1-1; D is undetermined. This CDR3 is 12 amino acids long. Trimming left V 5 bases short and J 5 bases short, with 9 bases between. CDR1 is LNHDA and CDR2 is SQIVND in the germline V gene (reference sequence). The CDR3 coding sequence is TGTGCCAGTAGTTCGTTGGGTACTGAAGCTTTCTTT. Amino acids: CASSSLGTEAFF.